What follows are 9 T cell receptor beta chains derived from one specimen sequenced in a study of PD-1 blockade in classical Hodgkin lymphoma. This table comes from immunoSEQ multiplex PCR, and its TCRdb copy is limited to in-frame clones, with some not included. The table includes more than 8,000 clones, roughly 85% detected once. As for time point: cycle 4 day 1 (C4D1), after more than five weeks of nivolumab. Every single patient, without exception, relapsed after autologous stem cell transplantation, and brentuximab vedotin exposure varied. After thawing, PBMCs were subjected to magnetic negative selection to isolate CD8+ T cells. The sample was CD8+ T cells from blood, taken before the fourth cycle of nivolumab. The source is a human donor with classical Hodgkin lymphoma.

The chain combines TRBV10-3 with TRBJ2-7, with 7 bases identical to TRBD2. Germline CDR1 is ENHRY and CDR2 is SYGVKD. The CDR3 length is 13 residues. Trimming at V came to 11 bases and at J to 3 bases, leaving 10 bases not matched to a gene. CDR3 amino acids: CASRLAEFYEQYF. As DNA, the CDR3 is TGTGCCTCGCGACTAGCTGAATTCTACGAGCAGTACTTC.

V usage is TRBV25-1 and J usage is TRBJ2-2, with 8 bases that match TRBD2. The CDR3 totals 17 residues. Trimming removed 3 bases from V and 3 bases from J; junction bases left unmatched: 9. From germline, CDR1 is MGHDK and CDR2 SYGVNS. In DNA, the CDR3 is TGTGCCAGCAGTGATTGGGCGGGGGGCTCTCACACCGGGGAGCTGTTTTTT. Translated, it gives CASSDWAGGSHTGELFF.

CDR3 DNA sequence: TGTGCCACCAGCAGAGATACCCCGCGGGGGGTGGACGAGCAGTACTTC. Translation: CATSRDTPRGVDEQYF. The chain links TRBV15 to TRBJ2-7, with TRBD2 matching over 8 bases. The CDR3 length is 16 residues. Looked up from germline, CDR1 is LNHNV and CDR2 is YYDKDF (reference sequence). V shed 0 bases, J shed 5 bases, and the junction held 9 bases outside the gene matches.

The chain links TRBV6-4 to TRBJ2-3; perhaps TRBD2 as D (6 bases). Trimming shortened V by 0 bases and J by 4 bases, and 8 bases separated the two germline ends. This CDR3 comprises 14 residues. In germline, CDR1 is MRHNA, CDR2 SNTAGT. CDR3 region: CASSDSGGPDTQYF. DNA of the CDR3: TGTGCCAGCAGTGACTCCGGGGGTCCAGATACGCAGTATTTT.

This clone was seen only once. The CDR3 DNA follows: TGTGCCAGCAGCGTCACAGGGGGTCTCTATGGCTACACCTTC. Translating it yields CASSVTGGLYGYTF. The J gene is TRBJ1-2, the V gene TRBV5-6, with TRBD1 matching 8 bases. The CDR3 has 14 amino acids. With V trimmed by 4 bases and J by 4 bases, 6 bases remained unmatched. Germline V lookup: CDR1 SGHDT, CDR2 YYEEEE. The whole variable domain, remainder taken from reference TRBV5-6 and TRBJ1-2, is DAGVTQSPTHLIKTRGQQVTLRCSPKSGHDTVSWYQQALGQGPQFIFQYYEEEERQRGNFPDRFSGHQFPNYSSELNVNALLLGDSALYLCASSVTGGLYGYTFGSGTRLTVV.

This clone appeared once. This sequence joins TRBV10-3 and TRBJ1-4; no clear D. Trimming stripped 8 bases from V and 5 bases from J, with 18 bases between. Germline-derived CDR1 and CDR2 are ENHRY and SYGVKD. CDR3 size: 15 residues. The CDR3 region is CAIQRESLRNEKLFF. In DNA, the CDR3 is TGTGCCATCCAAAGAGAAAGTCTCCGGAATGAAAAACTGTTTTTT.

The chain links TRBV7-8 to TRBJ1-1, with D perhaps TRBD1 (6 bases). Looked up from germline, CDR1 is SGHVS and CDR2 is FQNEAQ. This CDR3 comprises 15 residues. V gave up 5 bases and J gave up 1 base, with 14 bases separating them. For the CDR3, the DNA is TGTGCCAGCAGCCAGGGGCACGGGCAGAACACTGAAGCTTTCTTT. This sequence encodes CASSQGHGQNTEAFF.

This clone turned up a few times. The chain couples TRBV14 to TRBJ2-1, with 7 bases aligning to TRBD1. Trimming took 3 bases from V and 2 from J; bases not matched to a gene: 7. CDR3 length: 16 amino acids. Germline V gene sequence: CDR1 SGHDN, CDR2 FVKESK. The CDR3 DNA follows: TGTGCCAGCAGCCACTTGACAGGGCCTACCTACAATGAGCAGTTCTTC. Protein sequence: CASSHLTGPTYNEQFF.

CDR3: CASSRQGQGGGTQYF. Written as DNA, the CDR3 is TGCGCCAGCAGCCGCCAGGGACAGGGGGGTGGGACCCAGTACTTC. V gene TRBV4-1 combines with J gene TRBJ2-5; 11 bases fit TRBD1. V dropped 4 bases and J dropped 7; count of bases not matched to a gene: 8. Germline CDR1 reads MGHRA; CDR2 reads YSYEKL. The CDR3 consists of 15 residues.